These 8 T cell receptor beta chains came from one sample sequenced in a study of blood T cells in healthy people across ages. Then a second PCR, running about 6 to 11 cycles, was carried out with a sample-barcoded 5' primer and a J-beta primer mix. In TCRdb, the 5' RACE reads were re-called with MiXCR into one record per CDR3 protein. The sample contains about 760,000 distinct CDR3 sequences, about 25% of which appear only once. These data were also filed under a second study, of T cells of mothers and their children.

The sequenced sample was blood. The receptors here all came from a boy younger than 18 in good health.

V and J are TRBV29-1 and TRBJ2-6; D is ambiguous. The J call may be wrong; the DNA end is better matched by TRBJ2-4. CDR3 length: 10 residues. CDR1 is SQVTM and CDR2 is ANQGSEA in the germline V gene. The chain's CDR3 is CSVEVGIQYF. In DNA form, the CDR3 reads TGCAGCGTTGAGGTGGGCATTCAGTACTTC.

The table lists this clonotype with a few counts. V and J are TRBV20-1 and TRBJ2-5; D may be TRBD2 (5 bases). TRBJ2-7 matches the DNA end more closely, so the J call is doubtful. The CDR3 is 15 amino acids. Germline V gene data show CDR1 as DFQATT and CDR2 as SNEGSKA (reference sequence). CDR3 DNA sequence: TGCAGTGCTAGAGTGGGCGGGTCCGATCTCTACGAGCAGTACTTC. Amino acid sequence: CSARVGGSDLYEQYF.

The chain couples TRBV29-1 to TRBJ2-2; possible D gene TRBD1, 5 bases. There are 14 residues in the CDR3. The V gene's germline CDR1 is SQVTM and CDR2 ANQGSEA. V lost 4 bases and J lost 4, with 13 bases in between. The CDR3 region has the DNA TGCAGCGTTGTAGACAGTCAGACCACCGGGGAGCTGTTTTTT. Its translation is CSVVDSQTTGELFF.

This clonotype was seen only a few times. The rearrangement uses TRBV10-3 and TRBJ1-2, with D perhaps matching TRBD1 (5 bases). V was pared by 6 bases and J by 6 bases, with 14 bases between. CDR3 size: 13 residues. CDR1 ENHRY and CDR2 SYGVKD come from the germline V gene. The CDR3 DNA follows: TGTGCCATCAGAGACACAGGTTCGGATGGCTACACCTTC. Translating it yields CAIRDTGSDGYTF.

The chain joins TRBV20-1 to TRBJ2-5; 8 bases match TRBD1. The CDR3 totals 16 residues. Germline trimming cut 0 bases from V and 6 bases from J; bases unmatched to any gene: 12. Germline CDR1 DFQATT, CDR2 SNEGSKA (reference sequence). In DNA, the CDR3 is TGCAGTGCTAGAGACATAAGGACAGGGAATCAAAAGACCCAGTACTTC. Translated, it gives CSARDIRTGNQKTQYF.

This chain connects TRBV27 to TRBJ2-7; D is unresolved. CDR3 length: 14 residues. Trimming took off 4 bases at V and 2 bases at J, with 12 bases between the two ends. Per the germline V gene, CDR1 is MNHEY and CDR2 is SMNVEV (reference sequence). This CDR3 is CASSSTPGAYEQYF. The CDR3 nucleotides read TGTGCCAGCAGTTCCACCCCAGGCGCCTACGAGCAGTACTTC.

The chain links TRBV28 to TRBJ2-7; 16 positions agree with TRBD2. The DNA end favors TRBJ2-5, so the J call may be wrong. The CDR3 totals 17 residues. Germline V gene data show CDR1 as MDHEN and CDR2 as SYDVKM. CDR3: CASSFGGGLAGGETQYF. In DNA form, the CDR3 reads TGTGCCAGCAGTTTTGGCGGGGGACTAGCGGGAGGGGAGACCCAGTACTTC.

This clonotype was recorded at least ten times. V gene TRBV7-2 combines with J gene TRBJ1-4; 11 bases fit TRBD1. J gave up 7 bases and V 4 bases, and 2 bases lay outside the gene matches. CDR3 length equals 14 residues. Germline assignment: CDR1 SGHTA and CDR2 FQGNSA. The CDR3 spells CASSSGTGGEKLFF. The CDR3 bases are TGTGCCAGCAGCTCCGGGACAGGGGGTGAAAAACTGTTTTTT.